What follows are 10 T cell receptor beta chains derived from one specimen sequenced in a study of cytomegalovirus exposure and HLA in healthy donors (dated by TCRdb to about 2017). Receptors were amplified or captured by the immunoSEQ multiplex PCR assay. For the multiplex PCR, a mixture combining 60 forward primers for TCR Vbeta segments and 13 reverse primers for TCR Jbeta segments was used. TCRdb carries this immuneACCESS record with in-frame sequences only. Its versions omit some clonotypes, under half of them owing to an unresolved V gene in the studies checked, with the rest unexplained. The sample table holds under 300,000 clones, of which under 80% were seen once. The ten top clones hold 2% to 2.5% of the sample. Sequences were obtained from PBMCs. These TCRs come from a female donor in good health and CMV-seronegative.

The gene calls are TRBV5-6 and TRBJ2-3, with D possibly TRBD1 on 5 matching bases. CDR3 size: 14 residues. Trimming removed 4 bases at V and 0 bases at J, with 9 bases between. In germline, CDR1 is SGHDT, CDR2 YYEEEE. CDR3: CASSLGQSTDTQYF. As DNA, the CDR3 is TGTGCCAGCAGCCTAGGACAAAGCACAGATACGCAGTATTTT.

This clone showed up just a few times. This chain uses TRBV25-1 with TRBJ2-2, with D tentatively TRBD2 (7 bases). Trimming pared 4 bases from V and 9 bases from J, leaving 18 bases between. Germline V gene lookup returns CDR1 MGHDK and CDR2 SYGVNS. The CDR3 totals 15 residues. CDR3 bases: TGTGCCAGCAGTGCTGCATTGGCGGGGGCAAGGGAGCTGTTTTTT. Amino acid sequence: CASSAALAGARELFF.

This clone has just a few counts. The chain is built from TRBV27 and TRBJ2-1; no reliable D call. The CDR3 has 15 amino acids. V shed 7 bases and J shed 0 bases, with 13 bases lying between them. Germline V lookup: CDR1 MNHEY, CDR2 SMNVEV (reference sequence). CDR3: CASTSRLISYNEQFF. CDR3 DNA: TGTGCCAGCACCTCGCGACTCATCTCCTACAATGAGCAGTTCTTC.

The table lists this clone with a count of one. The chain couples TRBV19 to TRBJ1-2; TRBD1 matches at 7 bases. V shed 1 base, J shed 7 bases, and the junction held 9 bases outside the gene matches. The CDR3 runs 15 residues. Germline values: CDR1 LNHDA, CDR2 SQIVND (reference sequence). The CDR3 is CASSIGQGLSSGYTF. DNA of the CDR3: TGTGCCAGTAGTATAGGACAGGGTTTATCCTCTGGCTACACCTTC.

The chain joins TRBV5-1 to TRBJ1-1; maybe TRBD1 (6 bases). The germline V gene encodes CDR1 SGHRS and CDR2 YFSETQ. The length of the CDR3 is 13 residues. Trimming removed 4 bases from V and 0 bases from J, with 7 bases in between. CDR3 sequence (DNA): TGCGCCAGCAGCCAGGGGATGAACACTGAAGCTTTCTTT. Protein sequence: CASSQGMNTEAFF.

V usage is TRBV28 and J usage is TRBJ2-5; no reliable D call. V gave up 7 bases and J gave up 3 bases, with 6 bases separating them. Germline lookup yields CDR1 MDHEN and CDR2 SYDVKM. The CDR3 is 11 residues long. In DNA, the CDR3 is TGTGCCAGCACCCTTAAAGAGACCCAGTACTTC. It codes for CASTLKETQYF.

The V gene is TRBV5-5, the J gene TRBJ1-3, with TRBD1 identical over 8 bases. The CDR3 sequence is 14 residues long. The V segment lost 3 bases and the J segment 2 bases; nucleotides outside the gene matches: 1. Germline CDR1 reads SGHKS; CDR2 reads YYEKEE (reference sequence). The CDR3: CASSWTGPGNTIYF. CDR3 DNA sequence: TGTGCCAGCAGCTGGACAGGGCCTGGAAACACCATATATTTT.

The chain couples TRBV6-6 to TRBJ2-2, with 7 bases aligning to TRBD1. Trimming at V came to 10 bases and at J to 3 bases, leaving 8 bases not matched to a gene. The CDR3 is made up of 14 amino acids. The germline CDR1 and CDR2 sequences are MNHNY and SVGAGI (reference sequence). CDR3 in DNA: TGTGCCACCCGGGACAGTCGCGACACCGGGGAGCTGTTTTTT. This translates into CATRDSRDTGELFF.

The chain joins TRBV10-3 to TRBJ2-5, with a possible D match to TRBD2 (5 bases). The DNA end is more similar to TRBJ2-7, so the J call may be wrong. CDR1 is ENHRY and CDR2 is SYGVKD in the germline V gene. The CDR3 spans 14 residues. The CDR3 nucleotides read TGTGCCATCAGTGAGTCTGGCGGGCTCTACGAGCAGTACTTC. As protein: CAISESGGLYEQYF.

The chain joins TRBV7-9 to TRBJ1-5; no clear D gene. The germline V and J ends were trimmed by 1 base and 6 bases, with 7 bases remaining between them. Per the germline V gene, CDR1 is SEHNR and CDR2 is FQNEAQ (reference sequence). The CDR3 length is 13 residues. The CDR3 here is CASSLVVGQPQHF. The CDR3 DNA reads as TGTGCCAGCAGCTTAGTAGTCGGTCAGCCCCAGCATTTT.